This T cell receptor (beta chain) came from a study of blood T cell repertoires in COVID-19. V lost 6 bases, J lost 4 bases, and 10 bases stayed unmatched. This CDR3 is built from 15 residues. The germline CDR1 and CDR2 sequences are SNHLY and FYNNEI. Original analysis: The assay estimated nucleated cells by amplifying reference gene primers. Here immunoSEQ multiplex PCR was the method, and the copy in TCRdb shows in-frame clones only, minus some. V, J and clone size derive from that table, while D and trimming were established from the DNA sequence. The sample has about 76,000 clones, 80% to 90% seen once.

This rearrangement joins TRBV2 to TRBJ2-7; 9 nucleotides agree with TRBD2. Sequenced material: peripheral blood. This TCR came from a man aged 55-75 years with COVID-19, enrolled during active disease. The CDR3 region is CASRRRGGAEYEQYF. The CDR3 region has the DNA TGTGCCAGCAGACGCCGCGGGGGGGCCGAGTACGAGCAGTACTTC.